This T cell receptor (beta chain) was documented in a study of T cells in Graves' hyperthyroidism and ophthalmopathy. Blood was obtained at the first hyperthyroidism diagnosis, which preceded any ophthalmopathy symptoms. Deletions cut 3 bases from V and 8 bases from J, with 4 bases between. The CDR3 loop spans 10 amino acids. Germline CDR1 reads DFQATT; CDR2 reads SNEGSKA (reference sequence). Amplification of TCR beta CDR3 regions used RNA as the template. TCR CDR3 regions were first amplified by RT-PCR with HTBI primers. One entry per CDR3 protein results from TCRdb running MiXCR on the multiplex PCR reads. The sample records around 25,000 distinct CDR3 sequences, 45% to 55% being singletons.

This TCR was recovered from a woman in her thirties or forties with Graves' hyperthyroidism that later progressed to Graves' ophthalmopathy. Sequencing was carried out using blood. The V call is TRBV20-1, the J call TRBJ1-4; D gene ambiguous. The CDR3: CSARGEKLFF. As DNA, the CDR3 is TGCAGTGCTAGGGGCGAAAAACTGTTTTTT.